This TCR beta chain came from a study of T cells in Graves' hyperthyroidism and ophthalmopathy. Points from the study as a whole: Most clonotypes that expanded in the thyroid above 0.001 also showed up in blood.

Diagnoses were established using clinical symptoms, serum thyroxine and TRAb, thyroid ultrasound and orbital computed tomography. Isolation of PBMCs was performed on about 10 ml fresh peripheral blood. RNA transcripts served as the template for amplifying TCR beta CDR3 regions. HTBI primers drove first-round RT-PCR of the TCR CDR3. TCRdb analysed the multiplex PCR reads with MiXCR anew, one entry per CDR3 protein. The profile shows some 560,000 distinct CDR3 sequences, approximately 14% of them singletons. Germline lookup yields CDR1 SGHVS and CDR2 FQNEAQ. The CDR3 extends over 15 amino acids. With regard to this clonotype: Its specificity is not known. Compared with germline, one end of the junction differs, possibly owing to a read error.

The sequence was obtained from a woman aged 25 to 39 with Graves' hyperthyroidism. Sequencing input: blood. J is TRBJ1-4 and V is TRBV7-8; 9 bases are shared with TRBD1. CDR3 residues: CAGSPGTGQNEKLFF. CDR3 nucleotides: TGTGCCGGCAGCCCGGGGACAGGGCAGAATGAAAAACTGTTTTTT.